This T cell receptor (beta chain) derives from a study of early T cells in non-severe SARS-CoV-2 infection. Study-level information: Bulk RNA taken from unsorted whole blood was sequenced, leaving chains unpaired.

This clonotype occurred many times. What it binds is unknown. Trimming cost V 2 bases and J 4 bases; bases outside gene matches: 10. Germline V gene lookup returns CDR1 GTSNPN and CDR2 SVGIG (reference sequence). The CDR3 spans 16 residues. Overall study findings and caveats: VDJdb-based annotation leaned toward anti-spike CD8 responses and missed private and CD4 specificities.

Each single cDNA molecule received a unique molecular identifier. TCRdb re-derived calls from the 5' RACE reads in MiXCR, one entry per CDR3 protein. Of tens of thousands of distinct CDR3 sequences detected, 13% appear once; the ten largest clones hold 6%. The clonotype originates from an adult who was a healthcare worker with PCR-confirmed SARS-CoV-2 infection or an uninfected control (not recorded which). The sequenced sample was whole blood. The V gene is TRBV30, the J gene TRBJ1-4; 7 positions agree with TRBD1. CDR3 sequence reads: CAWSPSHRGNNEKLFF. The CDR3 DNA is TGTGCCTGGAGTCCAAGCCACAGGGGTAATAATGAAAAACTGTTTTTT.